This TCR beta chain was found in a study of shared clonotypes between healthy human individuals. Study-wide findings and caveats: It was observed that roughly 4.8% of naive CD4 clonotypes were shared across a handful of donors. It was the few donors that limited the genetic and exposure-history diversity represented. Tissue TCR repertoires likely differ from these blood-only repertoires.

Trimming took off 2 bases at V and 4 bases at J, with 13 bases between the two ends. CDR3 size: 15 residues. CDR1 and CDR2 (germline): KGHSH, LQKENI. Measured with immunoSEQ multiplex PCR; TCRdb has only the in-frame clones, and not every one. In the table there are approximately 1.5 million clones, 95% to 99% of which are singletons. Donors, without exception, were Caucasian adults residing in Nashville, Tennessee. On this clone itself: Antigen specificity is unknown.

Sequencing input: naive CD4+ T cells sorted from blood. Subset: CD45RA+ positively selected. This sequence originates from a man aged 25 to 40 in good health. The J gene is TRBJ2-3, the V gene TRBV18, with D unclear. Here the CDR3 reads CASSPVGGDPDTQYF. CDR3 DNA: TGTGCCAGCTCACCAGTGGGTGGTGATCCAGATACGCAGTATTTT. The full variable domain, with the rest looked up from reference TRBV18 and TRBJ2-3, is NAGVMQNPRHLVRRRGQEARLRCSPMKGHSHVYWYRQLPEEGLKFMVYLQKENIIDESGMPKERFSAEFPKEGPSILRIQQVVRGDSAAYFCASSPVGGDPDTQYFGPGTRLTVL.